A selection of T cell receptor beta chains follows, all from one sample in a study of metastatic and nonmetastatic thyroid tumors. TCRdb re-called the PCR reads with MiXCR. The table shows 22,000 or so clones, with 20% occurring only once. Sequencing was done on a sample of blood. Every receptor here comes from a female donor with papillary thyroid cancer or a benign thyroid nodule (not recorded which). Some clones in this sample may be carry-over from other donors' samples. Each CDR3 is given with its conserved first and last residue. The D gene is left open where the match is weak. The size field is filled for only some rows; it gives once, few, many or a size class.

d_call	j_call	clone_size	v_call	cdr3_aa	cdr3_nt
NA	TRBJ1-1	few	TRBV12-3/TRBV12-4	CASSLSVGVKGTEAFF	TGTGCCAGCAGTTTGAGCGTGGGGGTAAAGGGCACTGAAGCTTTCTTT
NA	TRBJ1-4	many	TRBV4-1	CASSKNPPSATNEKLFF	TGCGCCAGCAGCAAAAATCCCCCTTCAGCAACTAATGAAAAACTGTTTTTT
NA	TRBJ2-2	many	TRBV7-2	CASSLDRYGELFF	TGTGCCAGCAGTCTGGACAGATACGGGGAGCTGTTTTTT
NA	TRBJ2-7	medium-sized	TRBV10-1	CASSEAGGDREQYF	TGCGCCAGCAGTGAGGCAGGAGGGGATCGCGAGCAGTACTTC
TRBD1	TRBJ1-1	NA	TRBV28	CASISSGQGSTEAFF	TGTGCCAGCATTTCATCGGGACAGGGGAGCACTGAAGCTTTCTTT
TRBD2	TRBJ2-3	many	TRBV9	CASSVASGGAPDTQYF	TGTGCCAGCAGCGTAGCTAGCGGGGGGGCCCCAGATACGCAGTATTTT
NA	TRBJ1-5	many	TRBV11-2	CASSLDYGPQPQHF	TGTGCCAGCAGCTTAGATTACGGGCCTCAGCCCCAGCATTTT
TRBD2	TRBJ2-1	NA	TRBV11-1	CASSRGGIERGNEQFF	TGTGCCAGCAGCCGGGGGGGAATAGAGCGAGGAAATGAGCAGTTCTTC
NA	TRBJ2-1	many	TRBV19	CASSLPGTYNEQFF	TGTGCCAGTAGTCTCCCCGGCACCTACAATGAGCAGTTCTTC
TRBD1	TRBJ2-7	medium-sized	TRBV25-1	CASSDSTGGYEQYF	TGTGCCAGCAGTGACTCCACAGGGGGCTACGAGCAGTACTTC
TRBD2	TRBJ2-1	few	TRBV28	CASNIAGGHNEQFF	TGTGCCAGCAACATAGCGGGAGGGCACAATGAGCAGTTCTTC
TRBD1	TRBJ1-6	NA	TRBV11-2	CASSPGQGAPQPWGSPLHF	TGTGCCAGCAGCCCCGGACAGGGGGCTCCACAACCTTGGGGTTCACCCCTCCACTTT
NA	TRBJ1-3	medium-sized	TRBV6-1	CASSYWQGTGNTIYF	TGTGCCAGCAGTTATTGGCAGGGGACTGGAAACACCATATATTTT
NA	TRBJ2-7	NA	TRBV5-1	CASSLRSEQYF	TGCGCCAGCAGCCTTCGGAGCGAGCAGTACTTC
TRBD2	TRBJ2-2	many	TRBV20-1	CSARGGLAGVTGELFF	TGCAGTGCTAGAGGGGGACTAGCGGGAGTCACCGGGGAGCTGTTTTTT
NA	TRBJ2-7	many	TRBV11-3	CASSLVVGRSYEQYF	TGTGCCAGCAGCTTAGTGGTAGGACGCTCCTACGAGCAGTACTTC
NA	TRBJ2-3	many	TRBV10-1	CASKVWDTDTQYF	TGCGCCAGCAAAGTGTGGGACACAGATACGCAGTATTTT
TRBD1	TRBJ2-5	many	TRBV11-2	CASSAFRDRGQTQYF	TGTGCCAGCAGCGCTTTTCGGGACAGGGGTCAGACCCAGTACTTC
NA	TRBJ2-7	medium-sized	TRBV11-3	CASSPGAGTYEQYF	TGTGCCAGCAGCCCAGGGGCAGGGACCTACGAGCAGTACTTC
TRBD2	TRBJ2-7	few	TRBV6-7	CASSYGGLTSGISYEQYF	TGTGCCAGCAGTTATGGTGGCCTGACTAGCGGTATTTCCTACGAGCAGTACTTC
NA	TRBJ1-5	NA	TRBV9	CASSLEDGWSHPQHF	TGTGCCAGCAGCCTAGAGGACGGTTGGAGTCATCCCCAGCATTTT
NA	TRBJ1-2	few	TRBV20-1	CSARAEGRNYGYTF	TGCAGTGCTAGAGCTGAGGGGCGCAACTATGGCTACACCTTC
NA	TRBJ2-7	many	TRBV7-6	CASSLAGRYEQYF	TGTGCCAGCAGCTTAGCCGGGCGGTACGAGCAGTACTTC
NA	TRBJ2-3	many	TRBV2	CASMGGQYLDTQYF	TGTGCCAGCATGGGGGGACAATATCTAGATACGCAGTATTTT
NA	TRBJ2-3	once	TRBV20-1	CWGASTDTQYF	TGCTGGGGGGCATCCACAGATACGCAGTATTTT
NA	TRBJ2-7	NA	TRBV30	CAWSVGILKYF	TGTGCCTGGAGTGTAGGGATATTGAAGTACTTC
TRBD2	TRBJ2-3	many	TRBV10-2	CASTGTSGGAGDTQYF	TGCGCCAGCACTGGGACTAGCGGGGGGGCTGGAGATACGCAGTATTTT
NA	TRBJ2-2	NA	TRBV25-1	CAISGYGSGGTGELFF	TGTGCCATCAGTGGGTATGGCTCCGGAGGCACCGGGGAGCTGTTTTTT
NA	TRBJ2-1	NA	TRBV11-2	CASTVDVSSYNEQFF	TGTGCCAGCACCGTGGACGTCAGCTCCTACAATGAGCAGTTCTTC
TRBD1	TRBJ1-1	many	TRBV20-1	CSARGDRANTEAFF	TGCAGTGCTAGAGGGGACAGGGCGAACACTGAAGCTTTCTTT
NA	TRBJ1-1	NA	TRBV6-2/TRBV6-3	CASSYSVWRGLTEAFF	TGTGCCAGCAGTTACTCCGTATGGAGGGGTCTTACTGAAGCTTTCTTT
NA	TRBJ1-2	large	TRBV5-1	CASSLDGKGYTF	TGCGCCAGCAGCTTGGACGGCAAAGGGTACACCTTC
NA	TRBJ1-5	many	TRBV10-3	CAISGQINQPQHF	TGTGCCATCAGCGGACAGATCAATCAGCCCCAGCATTTT
NA	TRBJ1-1	once	TRBV20-1	CSVWGDVNTEAFF	TGCAGTGTTTGGGGGGATGTAAACACTGAAGCTTTCTTT
TRBD1	TRBJ2-7	NA	TRBV30	CAWSIGTGLTYEQYF	TGTGCCTGGAGTATCGGGACAGGATTAACCTACGAGCAGTACTTC
NA	TRBJ2-1	many	TRBV6-1	CATVAGNNEQFF	TGTGCCACCGTTGCGGGGAACAATGAGCAGTTCTTC
NA	TRBJ1-6	many	TRBV9	CASSDTGNSPLHF	TGTGCCAGCAGCGATACGGGGAATTCACCCCTCCACTTT
NA	TRBJ2-3	many	TRBV10-3	CAISVSGSTDTQYF	TGTGCCATCAGTGTTTCAGGGAGCACAGATACGCAGTATTTT
TRBD2	TRBJ2-1	NA	TRBV5-1	CASIYGTMRNEQFF	TGCGCCAGCATCTACGGGACTATGAGAAATGAGCAGTTCTTC
NA	TRBJ1-1	NA	TRBV6-2/TRBV6-3	CASSAPGYEAFF	TGTGCCAGCAGTGCGCCGGGATATGAAGCTTTCTTT
NA	TRBJ2-2	many	TRBV5-1	CASSLRQVENTGELFF	TGCGCCAGCAGCTTGCGACAGGTTGAGAACACCGGGGAGCTGTTTTTT
NA	TRBJ1-1	many	TRBV4-1	CASSQRTANTEAFF	TGCGCCAGCAGCCAGAGGACAGCGAACACTGAAGCTTTCTTT
TRBD2	TRBJ2-1	many	TRBV20-1	CSARVASGHSYNEQFF	TGCAGTGCTAGAGTTGCTAGCGGACACTCCTACAATGAGCAGTTCTTC
NA	TRBJ2-7	many	TRBV9	CASSEGPQPVVGYEQYF	TGTGCCAGCAGCGAGGGACCGCAACCAGTCGTTGGCTACGAGCAGTACTTC
TRBD1	TRBJ2-2	NA	TRBV3-1	CASGYRGLGDLFF	TGTGCCAGCGGATACAGGGGGCTAGGGGATCTGTTTTTT
NA	TRBJ2-7	NA	TRBV20-1	CSAKSETDYEQYF	TGCAGTGCAAAGAGCGAGACCGACTACGAGCAGTACTTC
NA	TRBJ2-7	NA	TRBV30	CAWNRQLSEQYF	TGTGCCTGGAATCGACAGCTTAGCGAGCAGTACTTC
NA	TRBJ2-5	NA	TRBV7-3	CASSSQGAGDWETQYF	TGTGCCAGCAGCTCTCAGGGGGCGGGAGACTGGGAGACCCAGTACTTC
NA	TRBJ1-2	many	TRBV7-9	CASSLRSGTSGYTF	TGTGCCAGCAGCCTACGATCCGGGACGTCTGGCTACACCTTC